Shown below are 19 T cell receptor beta chains from a single sample sequenced in a study of blood T cell repertoires in COVID-19 (dated by TCRdb to about 2020). The library came from the immunoSEQ multiplex PCR assay. TCRdb took this table from immuneACCESS and kept in-frame rearrangements with V and J called. Such tables lack part of the clones; where checked against another copy, unresolved V genes explain under half of the gap, and the rest is unexplained. The sample table contains 150,000 to 170,000 clones; only one count was recorded for 65% to 90% of them. The ten top clones hold over 10% of the sample. The source material was peripheral blood. The source of these receptors is a woman aged 60 to 75 with COVID-19, enrolled during active disease.

This clone was detected only a few times. The chain uses TRBV5-1 and TRBJ1-1; tentatively, D is TRBD1 (5 bases). CDR3 length: 13 residues. Trimming removed 5 bases from V and 1 base from J, with 9 bases in between. Germline CDR1 is SGHRS and CDR2 is YFSETQ. The CDR3 here is CASREGPNTEAFF. CDR3 in DNA: TGCGCCAGCAGGGAGGGGCCGAACACTGAAGCTTTCTTT.

The sample holds a few counts of this clone. The chain joins TRBV7-2 to TRBJ1-3; TRBD1 matches at 7 bases. Trimming cost V 6 bases and J 0 bases; bases outside gene matches: 8. Looked up from germline, CDR1 is SGHTA and CDR2 is FQGNSA. There are 16 residues in the CDR3. As DNA, the CDR3 is TGTGCCAGCAGACTGGACCGGGACAGCTCTGGAAACACCATATATTTT. This sequence encodes CASRLDRDSSGNTIYF.

V gene TRBV3-1 (or the pseudogene TRBV3-2) combines with J gene TRBJ1-6, with a possible D match to TRBD1 (5 bases). The V and J ends lost 3 bases and 8 bases respectively, with 11 bases between them. The CDR3 consists of 14 residues. Germline V CDR1 and CDR2: LGHDT, YNNKEL (reference sequence). CDR3 bases: TGTGCCAGCAGCCAGGGCAGGGCGCATTCACCCCTCCACTTT. Its protein product is CASSQGRAHSPLHF.

V usage is TRBV5-8 and J usage is TRBJ1-2; 7 bases match TRBD1. V lost 5 bases to trimming and J lost 0 bases; unmatched junction nucleotides: 7. Germline V lookup: CDR1 SGHTS, CDR2 YDEGEE. The CDR3 loop spans 15 amino acids. CDR3 nucleotide sequence: TGTGCCAGCAGGGCCCGGACAGGCGCTAACTATGGCTACACCTTC. Protein: CASRARTGANYGYTF.

The chain uses TRBV5-8 and TRBJ1-3; D perhaps matches TRBD1 (5 bases). Germline assignment: CDR1 SGHTS and CDR2 YDEGEE. V was shortened by 6 bases and J by 10 bases, with 20 bases between the two germline ends. The CDR3 length is 14 residues. The CDR3 nucleotides are TGTGCCAGCACCTACCCGGAGACAGTCGTGACCATATATTTT. Translated, it gives CASTYPETVVTIYF.

This clone was counted ten times or more. The chain links TRBV7-8 to TRBJ1-6, with a tentative D call TRBD1 (6 bases). CDR3 length: 15 amino acids. Germline lookup yields CDR1 SGHVS and CDR2 FQNEAQ. V was pared by 2 bases and J by 8 bases, with 13 bases between. This chain's CDR3 is CASSLTGMRDSPLHF. CDR3 bases: TGTGCCAGCAGCTTAACAGGGATGAGGGATTCACCCCTCCACTTT.

The J gene is TRBJ1-2, the V gene TRBV3-1 (or the pseudogene TRBV3-2), with 8 bases that match TRBD1. J was trimmed by 4 bases and V by 4 bases; bases with no gene match: 5. The CDR3 consists of 14 residues. Germline V gives CDR1 LGHDT, CDR2 YNNKEL (reference sequence). CDR3 DNA sequence: TGTGCCAGCAGCCCTTCTGGGACAGGCTATGGCTACACCTTC. Translation: CASSPSGTGYGYTF.

The CDR3 loop is CASSYGDTEAFF. The CDR3 region has the DNA TGTGCCAGCAGTTACGGAGACACTGAAGCTTTCTTT. The rearrangement uses TRBV6-6 and TRBJ1-1; no definite D call. Germline CDR1 is MNHNY and CDR2 is SVGAGI (reference sequence). V gave up 2 bases and J gave up 3 bases, with 4 bases separating them. The CDR3 has 12 residues.

V and J are TRBV5-1 and TRBJ2-1; TRBD2 matches 11 bases. Germline values: CDR1 SGHRS, CDR2 YFSETQ. The V and J ends lost 5 bases and 5 bases, in that order; junction bases with no gene match: 6. The CDR3 length is 15 residues. CDR3 sequence: CASRPLAGADNEQFF. In nucleotides, the CDR3 is TGCGCCAGCAGGCCACTAGCGGGAGCCGACAATGAGCAGTTCTTC.

This chain joins TRBV13 and TRBJ2-1, with TRBD1 identical over 9 bases. V gave up 5 bases and J gave up 3 bases; unmatched junction bases: 5. This CDR3 has 15 amino acids. Germline V lookup: CDR1 PRHDT, CDR2 FYEKMQ (reference sequence). Here the CDR3 reads CASSQTGGGYNEQFF. Written as DNA, the CDR3 is TGTGCCAGCAGCCAGACAGGGGGGGGCTACAATGAGCAGTTCTTC.

The rearrangement joins TRBV7-9 to TRBJ1-3; 7 bases are a match to TRBD1. The J segment lost 0 bases and the V segment lost 6 bases, leaving 5 bases of the junction unmatched. CDR1 and CDR2 from the germline V gene are SEHNR and FQNEAQ (reference sequence). This CDR3 region has 15 residues. In nucleotides, the CDR3 is TGTGCCAGCAGTCCAGGGGGAACCTCTGGAAACACCATATATTTT. Translated, it gives CASSPGGTSGNTIYF.

The rearrangement uses TRBV29-1 and TRBJ2-7; 12 bases line up with TRBD1. The CDR3 has 16 residues. V lost 6 bases, J lost 5 bases, and 14 bases stayed unmatched. Germline CDR1 is SQVTM and CDR2 is ANQGSEA. CDR3 coding DNA: TGCAGCGTGAGGGACAGGGGGCGCCTTCTGCCTCACGAGCAGTACTTC. The encoded protein is CSVRDRGRLLPHEQYF.

This chain uses TRBV27 with TRBJ1-5; 8 positions match TRBD1. The ends lost 4 bases at V and 6 bases at J; junction bases unmatched: 2. This CDR3 spans 13 amino acids. Germline loops: CDR1 MNHEY, CDR2 SMNVEV (reference sequence). The CDR3 DNA is TGTGCCAGCAGTTGGGGGACAGGTCAGCCCCAGCATTTT. It yields the protein CASSWGTGQPQHF.

In this sample, this clone turned up a few times. V gene TRBV5-5 combines with J gene TRBJ1-1; perhaps TRBD1 as D (6 bases). Germline-derived CDR1 and CDR2 are SGHKS and YYEKEE (reference sequence). V was cut by 2 bases and J by 4 bases, with 12 bases left in between. CDR3 length equals 14 residues. The CDR3 sequence: CASSFGGLITEAFF. The CDR3 DNA is TGTGCCAGCAGCTTCGGGGGGCTTATCACTGAAGCTTTCTTT.

The chain uses TRBV7-9 and TRBJ1-3; no reliable D call. Trimming shortened V by 3 bases and J by 0 bases, and 6 bases separated the two germline ends. Germline loops: CDR1 SEHNR, CDR2 FQNEAQ (reference sequence). The CDR3 is 14 amino acids. This CDR3 is CASSFPGSGNTIYF. The CDR3 coding sequence is TGTGCCAGCAGCTTTCCGGGCTCTGGAAACACCATATATTTT.

The chain links TRBV11-1 to TRBJ1-1; 8 nucleotides agree with TRBD1. Trimming at V came to 5 bases and at J to 5 bases, leaving 10 bases not matched to a gene. The CDR3 contains 15 residues. Germline V gene data show CDR1 as SGHAT and CDR2 as FQDESV (reference sequence). The CDR3 coding sequence is TGTGCCAGCAGCCCCTCGACAGGGGCGATTACTGAAGCTTTCTTT. Its translation: CASSPSTGAITEAFF.

This clone was detected only a few times. The rearrangement links TRBV5-1 to TRBJ1-1, with 10 bases that match TRBD1. Germline V CDR1 and CDR2: SGHRS, YFSETQ. CDR3 length equals 15 residues. The junction had 9 bases not matched to a gene; V was cut back by 5 bases and J by 5 bases. The CDR3 spells CASRLGTGARTEAFF. CDR3 sequence (DNA): TGCGCCAGCAGGCTCGGGACAGGGGCGAGGACTGAAGCTTTCTTT. Together with reference TRBV5-1 and TRBJ1-1, the CDR3 gives the full variable domain: KAGVTQTPRYLIKTRGQQVTLSCSPISGHRSVSWYQQTPGQGLQFLFEYFSETQRNKGNFPGRFSGRQFSNSRSEMNVSTLELGDSALYLCASRLGTGARTEAFFGQGTRLTVV.

This chain joins TRBV15 and TRBJ2-3, with TRBD2 as a possible D gene (5 bases). The CDR3 totals 15 residues. Germline CDR1 reads LNHNV; CDR2 reads YYDKDF (reference sequence). Trimming cost V 8 bases and J 3 bases, with 18 bases left between them. The CDR3 DNA reads as TGTGCCACCGGAGTGGGCGTCCGGGGAACAGATACGCAGTATTTT. It yields the protein CATGVGVRGTDTQYF.

This clone was counted once. The chain links TRBV19 to TRBJ1-6, with D unclear. The CDR3 runs 13 residues. Trimming removed 4 bases from V and 7 bases from J, with 8 bases in between. CDR1 LNHDA and CDR2 SQIVND come from the germline V gene (reference sequence). CDR3 loop: CASSKTDNSPLHF. CDR3 sequence (DNA): TGTGCCAGTAGTAAAACAGACAATTCACCCCTCCACTTT.